Below, 7 T cell receptor beta chains from the same sample are listed, as sequenced in a study of OX40 agonist ivuxolimab in advanced cancers. This table comes from immunoSEQ multiplex PCR, and its TCRdb copy is limited to in-frame clones, with some not included. The repertoire holds around 100,000 clones, with roughly nine tenths as singletons. Here the sequenced sample was CD4+ or CD8+ T cells sorted from blood, taken in a trial of the OX40 agonist ivuxolimab. Receptors were obtained from an adult with an advanced solid tumor such as melanoma, head and neck, liver or kidney cancer.

This rearrangement joins TRBV7-2 to TRBJ2-2; 7 bases agree with TRBD1. This CDR3 comprises 16 residues. In germline, CDR1 is SGHTA, CDR2 FQGNSA. The V gene end was trimmed by 2 bases and the J gene end by 0 bases; junction bases not matched to a gene: 3. CDR3 DNA sequence: TGTGCCAGCAGCTTATCGACAGGGACGAACACCGGGGAGCTGTTTTTT. Translating gives CASSLSTGTNTGELFF.

The rearrangement uses TRBV14 and TRBJ2-1; 11 positions match TRBD1. The germline gives CDR1 SGHDN, CDR2 FVKESK. J lost 5 bases, V lost 3 bases, and 0 bases had no gene match. The CDR3 consists of 14 residues. The CDR3 loop reads CASSQGQGDNEQFF. The CDR3 DNA follows: TGTGCCAGCAGCCAGGGACAGGGGGACAATGAGCAGTTCTTC.

This chain connects TRBV5-5 to TRBJ2-3; TRBD2 aligns across 12 bases. CDR1 is SGHKS, CDR2 YYEKEE, per germline (reference sequence). There are 17 residues in the CDR3. With V trimmed by 2 bases and J by 0 bases, 4 bases remained unmatched. The CDR3 nucleotides read TGTGCCAGCAGCTTAACCCTAGCGGGAGGGAGCACAGATACGCAGTATTTT. This codes for CASSLTLAGGSTDTQYF.

This clone was recorded a few times. The V and J genes are TRBV27 and TRBJ1-2; D is unresolved. Germline CDR1 MNHEY, CDR2 SMNVEV (reference sequence). Trimming took 1 base from V and 0 from J, leaving 9 bases between them. CDR3 length equals 15 residues. CDR3 loop: CASSLFFSANYGYTF. In DNA, the CDR3 is TGTGCCAGCAGTTTATTCTTTTCCGCTAACTATGGCTACACCTTC.

V is TRBV5-1 and J is TRBJ2-7; D is undetermined. Trimming shortened V by 0 bases and J by 1 base, and 11 bases separated the two germline ends. Germline-derived CDR1 and CDR2 are SGHRS and YFSETQ. CDR3 length: 15 residues. The CDR3 nucleotides read TGCGCCAGCAGCTTGGAGGCATACGGTTCCTACGAGCAGTACTTC. Its translation: CASSLEAYGSYEQYF. The complete variable domain, with remaining parts taken from reference TRBV5-1 and TRBJ2-7, reads KAGVTQTPRYLIKTRGQQVTLSCSPISGHRSVSWYQQTPGQGLQFLFEYFSETQRNKGNFPGRFSGRQFSNSRSEMNVSTLELGDSALYLCASSLEAYGSYEQYFGPGTRLTVT.

This rearrangement joins TRBV7-8 to TRBJ1-2; D is unclear. Looked up from germline, CDR1 is SGHVS and CDR2 is FQNEAQ. The CDR3 is made up of 14 amino acids. V lost 0 bases to trimming and J lost 6 bases, with 11 bases between them. CDR3 amino acids: CASSLAKTEDGYTF. Written as DNA, the CDR3 is TGTGCCAGCAGCTTAGCGAAGACCGAGGATGGCTACACCTTC.

As to this clone: The same CDR3 arises from other DNA sequences in this sample as well. This sequence joins TRBV18 and TRBJ1-1, with a weak D call TRBD1 (5 bases). CDR3 length equals 15 residues. V lost 3 bases and J 2 bases, leaving 13 bases between the germline ends. Germline values: CDR1 KGHSH, CDR2 LQKENI. CDR3 in DNA: TGTGCCAGCTCACCGGCCGAAAGGGGAAACACTGAAGCTTTCTTT. It translates to CASSPAERGNTEAFF.